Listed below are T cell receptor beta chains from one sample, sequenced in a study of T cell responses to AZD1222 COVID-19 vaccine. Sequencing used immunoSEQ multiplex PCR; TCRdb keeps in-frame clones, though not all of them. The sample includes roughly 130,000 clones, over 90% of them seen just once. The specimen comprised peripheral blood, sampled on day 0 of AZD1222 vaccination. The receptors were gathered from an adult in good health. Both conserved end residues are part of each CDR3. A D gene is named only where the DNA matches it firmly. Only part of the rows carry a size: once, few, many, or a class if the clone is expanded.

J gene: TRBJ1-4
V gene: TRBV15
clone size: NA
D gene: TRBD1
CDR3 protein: CATSRAIDRVEKLFF
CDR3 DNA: TGTGCCACCAGCAGAGCAATCGACAGGGTTGAAAAACTGTTTTTT

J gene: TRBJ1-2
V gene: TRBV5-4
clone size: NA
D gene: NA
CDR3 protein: CASSPTGVNGYTF
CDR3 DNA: TGTGCCAGCAGCCCTACAGGAGTTAATGGCTACACCTTC

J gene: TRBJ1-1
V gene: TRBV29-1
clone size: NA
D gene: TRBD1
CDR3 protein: CSVVSTGKRTEAFF
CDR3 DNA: TGCAGCGTTGTCTCGACAGGGAAACGCACTGAAGCTTTCTTT

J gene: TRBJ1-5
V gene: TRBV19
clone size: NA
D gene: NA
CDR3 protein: CATKRGAGQNQPQHF
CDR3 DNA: TGTGCCACCAAGAGAGGGGCCGGGCAAAATCAGCCCCAGCATTTT

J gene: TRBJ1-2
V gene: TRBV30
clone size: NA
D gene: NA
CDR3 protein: CAWSEQGFYYGYTF
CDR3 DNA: TGTGCCTGGAGTGAACAGGGCTTCTACTATGGCTACACCTTC

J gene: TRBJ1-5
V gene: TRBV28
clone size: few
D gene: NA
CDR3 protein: CASRRGGQQPQHF
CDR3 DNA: TGTGCCAGCAGGAGGGGAGGTCAGCAGCCCCAGCATTTT

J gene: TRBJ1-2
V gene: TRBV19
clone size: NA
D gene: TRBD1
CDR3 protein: CASSARQGTYGYTF
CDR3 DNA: TGTGCCAGTAGTGCCCGACAGGGGACCTATGGCTACACCTTC

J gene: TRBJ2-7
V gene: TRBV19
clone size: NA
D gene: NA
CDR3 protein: CASRAGLSYEQYF
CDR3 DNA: TGTGCCAGTAGGGCTGGGCTCTCCTACGAGCAGTACTTC

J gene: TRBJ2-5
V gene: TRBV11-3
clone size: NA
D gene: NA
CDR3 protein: CASSPTEWETQYF
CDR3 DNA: TGTGCCAGCAGCCCGACAGAGTGGGAGACCCAGTACTTC

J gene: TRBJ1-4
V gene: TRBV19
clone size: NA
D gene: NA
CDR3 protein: CASSPRLPGDRNEKLFF
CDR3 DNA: TGTGCCAGTAGTCCACGGCTCCCGGGGGACCGGAATGAAAAACTGTTTTTT

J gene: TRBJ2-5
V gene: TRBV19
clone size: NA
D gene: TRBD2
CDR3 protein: CASSRGTNGETQYF
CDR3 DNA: TGTGCCAGTAGTAGGGGGACTAACGGGGAGACCCAGTACTTC

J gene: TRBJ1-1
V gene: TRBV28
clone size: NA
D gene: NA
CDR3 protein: CATSGGNTEAFF
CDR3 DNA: TGTGCCACCTCGGGGGGGAACACTGAAGCTTTCTTT

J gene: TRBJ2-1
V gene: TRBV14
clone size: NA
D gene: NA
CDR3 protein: CASSGWEEGNEQFF
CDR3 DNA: TGTGCCAGCAGCGGGTGGGAAGAAGGTAATGAGCAGTTCTTC

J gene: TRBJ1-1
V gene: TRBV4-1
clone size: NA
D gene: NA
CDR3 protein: CASSRGGMNTEAFF
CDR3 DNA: TGCGCCAGCTCTAGGGGGGGAATGAACACTGAAGCTTTCTTT

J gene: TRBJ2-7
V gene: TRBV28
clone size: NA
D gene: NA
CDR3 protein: CASSYVVGDGSYEQYF
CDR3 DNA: TGTGCCAGCAGTTACGTGGTGGGGGACGGATCCTACGAGCAGTACTTC

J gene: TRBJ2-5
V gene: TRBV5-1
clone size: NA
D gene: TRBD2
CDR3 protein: CASSLGLAGGNQETQYF
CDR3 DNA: TGCGCCAGCAGCTTGGGCCTAGCGGGAGGGAACCAAGAGACCCAGTACTTC

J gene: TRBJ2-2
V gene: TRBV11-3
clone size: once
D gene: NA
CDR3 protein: CASSSRTGGELFF
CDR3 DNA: TGTGCCAGCAGCTCAAGGACGGGCGGGGAGCTGTTTTTT

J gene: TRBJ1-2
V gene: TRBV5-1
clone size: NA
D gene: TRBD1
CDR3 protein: CASRPSGTGLNYGYTF
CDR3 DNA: TGCGCCAGCAGGCCAAGCGGGACAGGCTTAAACTATGGCTACACCTTC

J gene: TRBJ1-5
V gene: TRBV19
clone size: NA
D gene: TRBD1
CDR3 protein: CASIDRGRGSNQPQHF
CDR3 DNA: TGTGCCAGTATCGACAGGGGCCGTGGAAGCAATCAGCCCCAGCATTTT

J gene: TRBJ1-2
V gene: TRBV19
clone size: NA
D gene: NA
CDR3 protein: CASKSPGAYGYTF
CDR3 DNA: TGTGCCAGTAAAAGCCCGGGTGCCTATGGCTACACCTTC

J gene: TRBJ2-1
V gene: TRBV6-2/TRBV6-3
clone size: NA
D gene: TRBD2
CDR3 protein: CASSQTLAVYNEQFF
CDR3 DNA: TGTGCCAGCAGCCAAACGCTAGCGGTCTACAATGAGCAGTTCTTC

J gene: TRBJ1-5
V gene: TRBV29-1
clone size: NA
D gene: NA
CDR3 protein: CSVWGGGLDQPQHF
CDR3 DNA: TGCAGCGTCTGGGGCGGTGGATTGGATCAGCCCCAGCATTTT

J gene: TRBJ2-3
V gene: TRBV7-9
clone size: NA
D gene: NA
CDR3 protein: CASSLGLPPTDTQYF
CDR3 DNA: TGTGCCAGCAGCCTAGGGCTTCCGCCCACAGATACGCAGTATTTT

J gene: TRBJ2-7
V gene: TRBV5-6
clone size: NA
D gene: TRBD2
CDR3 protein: CASSWGASGTREQYF
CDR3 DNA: TGTGCCAGCAGCTGGGGGGCTAGCGGGACGCGGGAGCAGTACTTC

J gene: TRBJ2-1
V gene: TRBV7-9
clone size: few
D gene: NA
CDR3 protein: CASSLPGPRNEQFF
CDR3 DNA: TGTGCCAGCAGCCTTCCGGGTCCCCGAAATGAGCAGTTCTTC

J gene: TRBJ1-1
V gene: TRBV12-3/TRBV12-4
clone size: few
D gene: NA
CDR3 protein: CASSFKLGAEAFF
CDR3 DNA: TGTGCCAGCAGTTTTAAATTGGGGGCTGAAGCTTTCTTT

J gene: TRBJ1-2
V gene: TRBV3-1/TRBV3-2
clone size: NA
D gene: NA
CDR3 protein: CASSQGGVGTAVYGYTF
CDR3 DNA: TGTGCCAGCAGCCAAGGAGGGGTCGGGACGGCCGTTTATGGCTACACCTTC

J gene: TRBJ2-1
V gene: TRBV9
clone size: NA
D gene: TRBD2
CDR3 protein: CASSEQGLAGILYNEQFF
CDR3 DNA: TGTGCCAGCAGCGAGCAGGGACTAGCGGGGATCCTATACAATGAGCAGTTCTTC

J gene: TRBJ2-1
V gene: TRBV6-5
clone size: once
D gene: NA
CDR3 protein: CASSYSPDRSQFF
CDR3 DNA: TGTGCCAGCAGTTACTCCCCGGACAGATCACAGTTCTTC

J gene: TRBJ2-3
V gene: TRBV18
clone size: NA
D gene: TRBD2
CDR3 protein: CASSPPLGTSTDTQYF
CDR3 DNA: TGTGCCAGCTCACCACCGTTGGGGACTAGTACAGATACGCAGTATTTT

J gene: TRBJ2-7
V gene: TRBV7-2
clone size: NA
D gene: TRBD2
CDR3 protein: CASSLKREGSYEQYF
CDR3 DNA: TGTGCCAGCAGCTTAAAGCGGGAGGGGTCCTACGAGCAGTACTTC

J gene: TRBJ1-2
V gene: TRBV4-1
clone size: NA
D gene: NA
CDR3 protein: CASSERGVYNGYTF
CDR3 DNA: TGCGCCAGCAGCGAAAGAGGGGTTTATAATGGCTACACCTTC

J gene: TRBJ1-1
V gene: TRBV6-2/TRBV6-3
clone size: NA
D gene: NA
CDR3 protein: CASSPRGRGNTEAFF
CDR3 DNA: TGTGCCAGCAGTCCCCGAGGACGGGGGAACACTGAAGCTTTCTTT

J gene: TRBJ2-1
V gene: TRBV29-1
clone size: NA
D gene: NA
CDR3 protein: CSVVGQGGREQFF
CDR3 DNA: TGCAGCGTTGTGGGGCAGGGGGGTAGAGAGCAGTTCTTC

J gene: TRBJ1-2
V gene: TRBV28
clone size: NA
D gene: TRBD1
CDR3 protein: CASSTGQNYGYTF
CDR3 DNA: TGTGCCAGCAGTACGGGACAGAACTATGGCTACACCTTC

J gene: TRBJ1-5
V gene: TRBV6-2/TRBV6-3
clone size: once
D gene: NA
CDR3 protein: CASSPGGGNGQPQHF
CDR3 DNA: TGTGCCAGCAGCCCTGGGGGGGGGAACGGTCAGCCCCAGCATTTT

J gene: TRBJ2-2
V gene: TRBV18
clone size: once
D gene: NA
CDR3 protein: CAGENTGELFF
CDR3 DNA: TGTGCCGGGGAGAACACCGGGGAGCTGTTTTTT

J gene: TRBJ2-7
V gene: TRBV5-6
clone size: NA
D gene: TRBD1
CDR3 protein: CASSKTGVLYTYEQYF
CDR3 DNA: TGTGCCAGCAGCAAAACAGGGGTCTTGTATACCTACGAGCAGTACTTC

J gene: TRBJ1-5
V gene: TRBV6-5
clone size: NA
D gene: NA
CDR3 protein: CASRGANRGNQPQHF
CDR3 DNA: TGTGCCAGCAGGGGGGCTAACAGGGGCAATCAGCCCCAGCATTTT

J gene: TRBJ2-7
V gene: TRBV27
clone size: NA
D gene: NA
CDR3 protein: CASSPLGDPYEQYF
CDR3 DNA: TGTGCCAGCAGTCCCCTGGGGGACCCCTACGAGCAGTACTTC

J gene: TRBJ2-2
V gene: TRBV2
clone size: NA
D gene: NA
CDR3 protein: CASTADHTGELFF
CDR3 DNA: TGTGCCAGCACCGCGGACCACACCGGGGAGCTGTTTTTT

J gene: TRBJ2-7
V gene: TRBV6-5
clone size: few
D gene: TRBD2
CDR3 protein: CASSFAGTSSYEQYF
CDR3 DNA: TGTGCCAGCAGTTTTGCCGGGACTAGTTCCTACGAGCAGTACTTC

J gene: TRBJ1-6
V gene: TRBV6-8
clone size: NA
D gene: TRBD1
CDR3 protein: CASKLQGDNSPLHF
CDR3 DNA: TGTGCCAGCAAACTCCAGGGGGATAATTCACCCCTCCACTTT

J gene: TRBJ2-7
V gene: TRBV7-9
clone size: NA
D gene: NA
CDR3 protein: CASSLVGREQYF
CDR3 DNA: TGTGCCAGCAGCTTAGTAGGGCGAGAGCAGTACTTC

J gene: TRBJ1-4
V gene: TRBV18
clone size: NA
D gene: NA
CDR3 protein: CASSPRDAQSGEKLFF
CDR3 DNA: TGTGCCAGCTCACCCCGGGACGCTCAGAGTGGTGAAAAACTGTTTTTT

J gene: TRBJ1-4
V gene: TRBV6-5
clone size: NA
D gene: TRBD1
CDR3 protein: CASSPGQGSEKLFF
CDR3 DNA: TGTGCCAGCAGTCCGGGACAGGGATCCGAAAAACTGTTTTTT

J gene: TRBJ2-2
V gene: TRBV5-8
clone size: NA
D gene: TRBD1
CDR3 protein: CASSWGLVQGHTGELFF
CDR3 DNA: TGTGCCAGCAGCTGGGGTCTGGTACAGGGGCACACCGGGGAGCTGTTTTTT

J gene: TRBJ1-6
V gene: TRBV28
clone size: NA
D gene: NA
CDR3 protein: CASIEAGHERYSPLHF
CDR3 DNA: TGTGCCAGCATTGAGGCCGGACACGAGAGATATTCACCCCTCCACTTT

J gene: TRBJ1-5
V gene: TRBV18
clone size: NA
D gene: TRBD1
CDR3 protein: CASSPSSWDRKNQPQHF
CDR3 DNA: TGTGCCAGCTCACCTAGCAGCTGGGACAGGAAAAATCAGCCCCAGCATTTT

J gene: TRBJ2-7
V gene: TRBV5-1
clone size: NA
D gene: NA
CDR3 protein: CASSLQTGAIYEQYF
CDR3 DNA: TGCGCCAGCAGCTTACAGACGGGGGCAATCTACGAGCAGTACTTC

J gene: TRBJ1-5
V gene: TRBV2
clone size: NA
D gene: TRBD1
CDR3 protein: CASSDGQGRNQPQHF
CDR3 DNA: TGTGCCAGCAGTGACGGACAGGGACGCAATCAGCCCCAGCATTTT

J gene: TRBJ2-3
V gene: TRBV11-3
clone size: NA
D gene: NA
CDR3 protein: CASSLDLGLQSPTDTQYF
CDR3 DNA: TGTGCCAGCAGCTTAGATCTTGGGTTACAGTCCCCCACAGATACGCAGTATTTT

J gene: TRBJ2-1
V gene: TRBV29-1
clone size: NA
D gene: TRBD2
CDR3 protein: CSVLLGTRSFEEQFF
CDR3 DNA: TGCAGCGTTCTCTTGGGGACTAGGTCCTTTGAGGAGCAGTTCTTC

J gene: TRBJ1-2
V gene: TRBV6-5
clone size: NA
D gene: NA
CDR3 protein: CASSYLGLGGYTF
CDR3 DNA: TGTGCCAGCAGTTACCTTGGATTGGGGGGCTACACCTTC

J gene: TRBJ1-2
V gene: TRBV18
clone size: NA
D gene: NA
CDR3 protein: CASSSLQGKDYGYTF
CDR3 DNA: TGTGCCAGCTCGTCGCTCCAGGGGAAAGACTATGGCTACACCTTC